This T cell receptor (beta chain) was observed in a study of preoperative IRX-2 immunotherapy in early breast cancer. The CDR3 runs 14 residues. The V segment lost 4 bases and the J segment 7 bases; nucleotides outside the gene matches: 4. Documented treatment: preoperative locoregional IRX-2 cytokine immunotherapy. Preoperative locoregional IRX-2 cytokine immunotherapy was tested in the phase Ib source study. The repertoire was sequenced with immunoSEQ multiplex PCR; TCRdb's copy has only in-frame clones and lacks some. The table records tens of thousands of clones, about four fifths of them present only once.

The V and J genes are TRBV6-7 and TRBJ1-6; 7 positions match TRBD1. TRBV6-7 is designated an ORF whose function remains uncertain. This material consisted of lymph node tissue, taken after IRX-2 immunotherapy. The sequence was obtained from a human donor with breast cancer. The CDR3 bases are TGTGCCAGCAGTTTTGCAGGGGGGAATTCACCCCTCCACTTT. It yields the protein CASSFAGGNSPLHF.